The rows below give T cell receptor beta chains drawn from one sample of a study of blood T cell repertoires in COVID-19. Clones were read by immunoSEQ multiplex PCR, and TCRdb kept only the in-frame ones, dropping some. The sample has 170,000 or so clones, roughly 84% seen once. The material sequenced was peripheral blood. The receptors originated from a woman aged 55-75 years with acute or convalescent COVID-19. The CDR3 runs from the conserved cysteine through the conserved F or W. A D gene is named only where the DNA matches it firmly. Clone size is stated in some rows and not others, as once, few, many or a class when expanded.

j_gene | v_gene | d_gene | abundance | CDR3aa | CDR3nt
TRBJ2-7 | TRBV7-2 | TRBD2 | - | CAKGRGSSYEQYF | TGTGCCAAGGGGCGGGGGAGCTCCTACGAGCAGTACTTC
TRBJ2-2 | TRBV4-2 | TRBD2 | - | CASSHRSSGGIGELFF | TGTGCCAGCAGCCACCGCTCTAGCGGGGGGATAGGGGAGCTGTTTTTT
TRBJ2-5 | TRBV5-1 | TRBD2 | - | CASSVIPGGVQETQYF | TGCGCCAGCAGCGTGATTCCCGGGGGGGTCCAAGAGACCCAGTACTTC
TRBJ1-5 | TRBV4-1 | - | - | CASSQDQGLSNQPQHF | TGCGCCAGCAGCCAAGATCAGGGATTGAGCAATCAGCCCCAGCATTTT
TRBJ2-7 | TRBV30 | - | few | CAWRAPMADYSYEQYF | TGTGCCTGGAGGGCCCCAATGGCAGATTACTCCTACGAGCAGTACTTC
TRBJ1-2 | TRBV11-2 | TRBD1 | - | CASSSAPLGTGMNYGYTF | TGTGCCAGCAGCTCCGCCCCCCTCGGGACAGGGATGAACTATGGCTACACCTTC
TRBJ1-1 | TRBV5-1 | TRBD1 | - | CASSPGQGGSNTEAFF | TGCGCCAGCAGCCCTGGACAGGGGGGGTCGAACACTGAAGCTTTCTTT
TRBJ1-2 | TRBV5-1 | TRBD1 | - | CASSTPGTDYYGYTF | TGCGCCAGCAGCACCCCAGGGACAGACTACTATGGCTACACCTTC
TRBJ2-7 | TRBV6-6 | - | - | CASSRQYNEQYF | TGTGCCAGCAGTAGACAGTATAACGAGCAGTACTTC
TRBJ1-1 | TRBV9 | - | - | CASSPTGGRAFF | TGTGCCAGCAGCCCAACGGGGGGCCGAGCTTTCTTT
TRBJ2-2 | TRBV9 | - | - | CASVDWNTGELFF | TGTGCCAGCGTCGACTGGAACACCGGGGAGCTGTTTTTT
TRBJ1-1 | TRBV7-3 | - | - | CASSYDGDTKAFF | TGTGCCAGCAGCTATGACGGGGACACTAAAGCTTTCTTT
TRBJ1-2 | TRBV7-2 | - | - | CASSLLVDYGYTF | TGTGCCAGCAGCTTACTCGTCGACTATGGCTACACCTTC
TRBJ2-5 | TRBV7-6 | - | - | CASSFLEETQYF | TGTGCCAGCAGCTTTCTAGAAGAGACCCAGTACTTC
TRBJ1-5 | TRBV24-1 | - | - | CATSARGEGLNQPQHF | TGTGCCACCAGTGCTCGGGGGGAGGGCCTTAATCAGCCCCAGCATTTT
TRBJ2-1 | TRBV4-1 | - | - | CASSPGWGADEQFF | TGCGCCAGCAGCCCGGGGTGGGGAGCGGATGAGCAGTTCTTC
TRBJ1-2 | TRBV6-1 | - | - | CASSERGHLPGYTF | TGTGCCAGCAGTGAGAGGGGACACCTCCCTGGCTACACCTTC
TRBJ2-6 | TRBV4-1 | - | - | CASSRETDMWGANVLTF | TGCGCCAGCAGCCGTGAGACAGACATGTGGGGGGCCAACGTCCTGACTTTC
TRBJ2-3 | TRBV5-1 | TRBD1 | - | CASSSRDRGSTDTQYF | TGCGCCAGCAGCAGCCGGGACAGGGGTAGCACAGATACGCAGTATTTT
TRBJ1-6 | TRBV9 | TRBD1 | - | CASSEDRGNSPLHF | TGTGCCAGCAGCGAGGACAGGGGCAATTCACCCCTCCACTTT
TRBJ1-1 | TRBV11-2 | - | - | CASSFGAGDNTEAFF | TGTGCCAGCAGCTTTGGGGCAGGAGATAACACTGAAGCTTTCTTT
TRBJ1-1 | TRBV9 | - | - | CASSVAPDRMRGAFF | TGTGCCAGCAGCGTAGCGCCGGACAGAATGCGGGGGGCTTTCTTT
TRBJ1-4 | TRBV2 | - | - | CASKVLALEKLFF | TGTGCCAGCAAGGTCCTAGCGTTAGAAAAACTGTTTTTT
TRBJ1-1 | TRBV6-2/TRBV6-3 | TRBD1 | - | CASSYRQGLNTEAFF | TGTGCCAGCAGTTACAGACAGGGCCTGAACACTGAAGCTTTCTTT
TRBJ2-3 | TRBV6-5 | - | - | CASSYRTAGADTQYF | TGTGCCAGCAGTTACCGCACGGCCGGAGCAGATACGCAGTATTTT
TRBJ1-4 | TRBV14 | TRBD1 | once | CASSRRTGVGEKLFF | TGTGCCAGCAGCCGTAGGACAGGGGTAGGGGAAAAACTGTTTTTT
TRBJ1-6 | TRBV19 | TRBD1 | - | CASSISRTGLRGPLHF | TGTGCCAGTAGTATTAGTAGGACAGGCCTACGGGGGCCCCTCCACTTT
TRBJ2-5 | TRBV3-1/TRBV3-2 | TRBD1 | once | CASSQAGTGRQETQYF | TGTGCCAGCAGCCAAGCGGGGACAGGGAGGCAAGAGACCCAGTACTTC
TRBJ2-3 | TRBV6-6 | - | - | CASSLGLTDTQYF | TGTGCCAGCAGTTTAGGACTTACAGATACGCAGTATTTT
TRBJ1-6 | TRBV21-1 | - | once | CAWHSPLHF | TGTGCCTGGCATTCACCCCTCCACTTT
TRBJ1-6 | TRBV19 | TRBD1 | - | CASRDGTEHNSPLHF | TGTGCCAGTAGGGACGGGACAGAGCATAATTCACCCCTCCACTTT
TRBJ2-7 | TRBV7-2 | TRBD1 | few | CASSSVRQGTQGQYF | TGTGCCAGCAGCTCCGTGAGACAGGGTACCCAGGGGCAGTACTTC
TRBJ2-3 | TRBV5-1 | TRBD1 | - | CASSPPGQPQYF | TGCGCCAGCAGCCCACCGGGACAGCCGCAGTATTTT
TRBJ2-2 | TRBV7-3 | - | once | CASSQSGDGISGDTGELFF | TGTGCCAGCAGCCAATCGGGGGACGGGATCAGTGGGGACACCGGGGAGCTGTTTTTT
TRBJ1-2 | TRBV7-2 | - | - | CASSLVGGPYGYTF | TGTGCCAGCAGCTTAGTAGGGGGACCCTATGGCTACACCTTC
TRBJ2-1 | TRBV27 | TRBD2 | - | CASKTSGAVNEQFF | TGTGCCAGCAAAACTAGCGGGGCAGTTAATGAGCAGTTCTTC
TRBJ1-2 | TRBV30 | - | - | CAWSGFLETFYGYTF | TGTGCCTGGAGTGGGTTCCTGGAGACCTTCTATGGCTACACCTTC
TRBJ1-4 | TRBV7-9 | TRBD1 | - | CASQNRGEKLFF | TGTGCCAGCCAGAACAGGGGTGAAAAACTGTTTTTT
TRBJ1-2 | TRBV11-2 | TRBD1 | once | CASSLAGTGSQNYGYTF | TGTGCCAGCAGCTTGGCCGGGACAGGAAGCCAAAACTATGGCTACACCTTC
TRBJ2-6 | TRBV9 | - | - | CASSERGNSGANVLTF | TGTGCCAGCAGCGAGAGGGGGAACTCTGGGGCCAACGTCCTGACTTTC
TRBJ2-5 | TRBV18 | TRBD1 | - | CASSPGTGRETQYF | TGTGCCAGCTCACCAGGGACAGGAAGAGAGACCCAGTACTTC
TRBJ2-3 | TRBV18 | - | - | CASLSTDTQYF | TGTGCCAGCTTAAGCACAGATACGCAGTATTTT
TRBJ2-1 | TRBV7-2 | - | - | CASSLGTVLTYNEQFF | TGTGCCAGCAGCTTAGGGACAGTGTTAACCTACAATGAGCAGTTCTTC
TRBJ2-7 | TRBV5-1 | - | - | CASSLAPNEPQGF | TGCGCCAGCAGCTTGGCACCTAACGAACCACAGGGCTTC
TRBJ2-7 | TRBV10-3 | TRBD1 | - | CAIRGQEPAYEQYF | TGTGCCATCAGGGGACAGGAGCCCGCCTACGAGCAGTACTTC